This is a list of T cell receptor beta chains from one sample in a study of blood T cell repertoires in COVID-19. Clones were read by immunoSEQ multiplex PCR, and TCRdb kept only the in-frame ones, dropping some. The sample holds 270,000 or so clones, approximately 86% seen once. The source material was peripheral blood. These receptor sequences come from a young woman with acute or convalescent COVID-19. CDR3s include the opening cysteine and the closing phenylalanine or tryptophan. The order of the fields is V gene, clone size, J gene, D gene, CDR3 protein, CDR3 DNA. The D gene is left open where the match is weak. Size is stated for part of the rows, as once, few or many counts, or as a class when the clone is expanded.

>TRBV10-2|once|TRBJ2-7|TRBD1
CATGTVSYEQYF
TGCGCCACCGGGACAGTCTCCTACGAGCAGTACTTC
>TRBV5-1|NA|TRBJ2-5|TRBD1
CASSIYRGLQETQYF
TGCGCCAGCAGCATCTACAGGGGCCTCCAAGAGACCCAGTACTTC
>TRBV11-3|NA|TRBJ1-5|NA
CASSLVAARQIHRQPQHF
TGTGCCAGCAGCTTAGTGGCGGCCCGGCAGATCCACCGGCAGCCCCAGCATTTT
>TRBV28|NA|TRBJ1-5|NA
CASSLPTGRHQPQHF
TGTGCCAGCAGTTTACCCACAGGCAGACATCAGCCCCAGCATTTT
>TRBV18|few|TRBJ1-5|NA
CASSPRGRSNDQPQHF
TGTGCCAGCTCACCACGCGGCAGAAGCAATGATCAGCCCCAGCATTTT
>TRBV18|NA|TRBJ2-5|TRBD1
CASSPSSTGTETQYF
TGTGCCAGCTCACCTTCGTCGACAGGGACGGAGACCCAGTACTTC
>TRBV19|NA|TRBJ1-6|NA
CASRRSDYNSPLHF
TGTGCCAGTAGGAGGAGCGATTATAATTCACCCCTCCACTTT
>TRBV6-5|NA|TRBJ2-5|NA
CASSYSIRGFETQYF
TGTGCCAGCAGTTACTCGATCAGGGGCTTTGAGACCCAGTACTTC
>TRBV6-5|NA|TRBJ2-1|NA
CASSTWTVMSEQFF
TGTGCCAGCAGTACTTGGACAGTTATGAGTGAGCAGTTCTTC
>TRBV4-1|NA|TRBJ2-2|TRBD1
CASSGQVTGTGELFF
TGCGCCAGCAGTGGACAGGTAACCGGGACCGGGGAGCTGTTTTTT
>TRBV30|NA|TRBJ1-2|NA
CAWSKGVGYTF
TGTGCCTGGAGTAAGGGGGTCGGCTACACCTTC
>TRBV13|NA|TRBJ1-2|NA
CASSLTVYGYTF
TGTGCCAGCAGCCTAACAGTGTATGGCTACACCTTC
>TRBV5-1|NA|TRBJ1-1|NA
CASMEQGNTEAFF
TGCGCCAGCATGGAACAGGGGAACACTGAAGCTTTCTTT
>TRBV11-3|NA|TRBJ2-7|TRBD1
CASSLRQGAEQYF
TGTGCCAGCAGCCTCCGACAGGGGGCCGAGCAGTACTTC
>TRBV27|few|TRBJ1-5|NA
CASSRGGGNQPQHF
TGTGCCAGCAGTAGGGGAGGTGGCAATCAGCCCCAGCATTTT
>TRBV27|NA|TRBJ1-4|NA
CASSGDPSNEKLFF
TGTGCCAGCTCCGGAGATCCAAGTAATGAAAAACTGTTTTTT
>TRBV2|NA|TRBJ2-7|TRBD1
CASSHPWDRDWYEQYF
TGTGCCAGCAGCCATCCCTGGGACAGGGACTGGTACGAGCAGTACTTC
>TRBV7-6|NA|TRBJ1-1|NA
CASSPVPGTLNTEAFF
TGTGCCAGCAGCCCTGTCCCCGGGACACTGAACACTGAAGCTTTCTTT
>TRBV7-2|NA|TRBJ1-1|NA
CASSLTSMNTEAFF
TGTGCCAGCAGCTTAACCAGTATGAACACTGAAGCTTTCTTT
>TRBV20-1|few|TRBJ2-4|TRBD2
CSARRGVTQYF
TGCAGTGCCAGGCGGGGGGTTACCCAGTACTTC
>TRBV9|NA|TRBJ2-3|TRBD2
CASSVSTSGTTDTQYF
TGTGCCAGCAGCGTATCAACTAGCGGGACGACAGATACGCAGTATTTT
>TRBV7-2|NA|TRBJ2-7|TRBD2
CASSLAGTTVSYEQYF
TGTGCCAGCAGCTTAGCGGGGACTACCGTTTCTTACGAGCAGTACTTC